The 19 T cell receptor beta chains listed next were all sequenced from one sample in a study of shared clonotypes between healthy human individuals. Data came from immunoSEQ multiplex PCR; TCRdb stores just in-frame clones and leaves some out. Among hundreds of thousands of clones listed, roughly four fifths were seen once. Input material: PBMCs. The receptors stem from a middle-aged woman in good health. Some clones in this sample may be carry-over from other donors' samples.

The rearrangement joins TRBV5-6 to TRBJ2-2, with D uncertain. The CDR3 extends over 15 amino acids. Trimming removed 7 bases from V and 5 bases from J, with 18 bases in between. Germline V lookup: CDR1 SGHDT, CDR2 YYEEEE. In DNA, the CDR3 is TGTGCCAGCTCACCCATAGAGCGACCAACCGGGGAGCTGTTTTTT. Its protein product is CASSPIERPTGELFF.

The chain links TRBV15 to TRBJ2-7; 9 bases fit TRBD1. Germline V gene sequence: CDR1 LNHNV, CDR2 YYDKDF (reference sequence). Losses at the gene ends were 1 base for V and 3 bases for J; bases not matched to a gene: 10. The CDR3 has 17 residues. The DNA for the CDR3 is TGTGCCACCAGCAGAGCGGGGCCGAGGACAGGGGACTACGAGCAGTACTTC. This sequence encodes CATSRAGPRTGDYEQYF.

This chain joins TRBV7-6 and TRBJ2-3; 12 bases align to TRBD2. Germline assignment: CDR1 SGHVS and CDR2 FNYEAQ. V lost 1 base to trimming and J lost 3 bases; unmatched junction nucleotides: 2. The length of the CDR3 is 16 residues. CDR3: CASSLGTSGRTDTQYF. CDR3 nucleotide sequence: TGTGCCAGCAGCTTAGGTACTAGCGGGAGGACAGATACGCAGTATTTT.

The rearrangement uses TRBV10-2 and TRBJ2-5; 10 nucleotides match TRBD2. Trimming cost V 4 bases and J 5 bases; bases outside gene matches: 7. Germline values: CDR1 WSHSY, CDR2 SAAADI. The CDR3 loop spans 15 amino acids. The CDR3, as DNA: TGCGCCAGCAGTGCGGCTAGCGGGGGATCGGAGACCCAGTACTTC. This encodes CASSAASGGSETQYF.

The chain recombines TRBV19 with TRBJ2-1; 11 positions agree with TRBD2. CDR3 length: 17 amino acids. V shed 5 bases and J 7 bases; nucleotides not matched to a gene: 13. CDR1 and CDR2 (germline): LNHDA, SQIVND (reference sequence). CDR3 bases: TGTGCCAGTAGTCTACTGGGACTAGCGGCCACACCTAATGAGCAGTTCTTC. Its translation: CASSLLGLAATPNEQFF.

The rearrangement uses TRBV2 and TRBJ1-4, with a possible D match to TRBD1 (6 bases). V shed 4 bases and J shed 1 base, with 7 bases lying between them. This CDR3 contains 14 residues. Germline V gives CDR1 SNHLY, CDR2 FYNNEI. CDR3 region: CASSVGGTNEKLFF. The DNA of the CDR3 is TGTGCCAGCAGTGTAGGGGGAACTAATGAAAAACTGTTTTTT.

To note about this clone: Since a much larger clone is just one base distant, this may be a read error. V gene TRBV5-1 combines with J gene TRBJ2-5; 7 bases are shared with TRBD2. The CDR3 runs to 15 residues. CDR1 is SGHRS and CDR2 is YFSETQ in the germline V gene. The CDR3 sequence is CASGLGGSGGETQYF. Written as DNA, the CDR3 is TGCGCCAGCGGCTTGGGAGGGAGCGGCGGGGAGACCCAGTACTTC. Complete variable domain (other parts from reference TRBV5-1 and TRBJ2-5): KAGVTQTPRYLIKTRGQQVTLSCSPISGHRSVSWYQQTPGQGLQFLFEYFSETQRNKGNFPGRFSGRQFSNSRSEMNVSTLELGDSALYLCASGLGGSGGETQYFGPGTRLLVL.

This clone was found many times. V gene TRBV28 combines with J gene TRBJ1-5; 8 bases match TRBD1. CDR3 length equals 14 residues. With V trimmed by 7 bases and J by 4 bases, 6 bases remained unmatched. Germline loops: CDR1 MDHEN, CDR2 SYDVKM. CDR3 sequence (DNA): TGTGCCAGCACAGACAGGGGACGAAATCAGCCCCAGCATTTT. This codes for CASTDRGRNQPQHF.

As for this clone: A far more abundant clone sits one base away, making this likely a read error. Other DNA sequences in the same sample also yield this CDR3. The chain carries TRBV6-1 and TRBJ1-1, with D possibly TRBD1 on 5 matching bases. Germline-derived CDR1 and CDR2 are MNHNS and SASEGT. The CDR3 runs 13 residues. The CDR3 loop reads CASRDTGGTEAFF. The CDR3 bases are TGTGCCAGCAGGGACACGGGAGGCACTGAAGCCTTCTTT.

This clone was observed a handful of times. J is TRBJ1-5 and V is TRBV28; no definite D call. The CDR3 covers 13 residues. CDR1 and CDR2 from the germline V gene are MDHEN and SYDVKM. V shed 5 bases and J shed 5 bases, with 10 bases lying between them. DNA of the CDR3: TGTGCCAGCAGTGCCCGGGCTTATCAGCCCCAGCATTTT. Amino acid sequence: CASSARAYQPQHF. Supplemented by reference TRBV28 and TRBJ1-5, the full variable domain reads DVKVTQSSRYLVKRTGEKVFLECVQDMDHENMFWYRQDPGLGLRLIYFSYDVKMKEKGDIPEGYSVSREKKERFSLILESASTNQTSMYLCASSARAYQPQHFGDGTRLSIL.

The J gene is TRBJ2-1, the V gene TRBV19; 12 bases fit TRBD2. V dropped 4 bases and J dropped 8; count of bases not matched to a gene: 6. The CDR3 covers 15 residues. Germline V gene lookup returns CDR1 LNHDA and CDR2 SQIVND (reference sequence). Here the CDR3 reads CASSTPRLAGDEQFF. The CDR3 nucleotides read TGTGCCAGTAGTACCCCCAGACTAGCGGGAGATGAGCAGTTCTTC.

This chain uses TRBV5-1 with TRBJ2-1; D remains unclear. The CDR3 is 14 residues long. Germline CDR1 SGHRS, CDR2 YFSETQ. With 0 bases removed from V and 3 bases from J, the gap between germline ends came to 7 bases. CDR3 loop: CASSLDGDYNEQFF. CDR3 bases: TGCGCCAGCAGCTTGGATGGAGACTACAATGAGCAGTTCTTC.

The genes are TRBV4-2 and TRBJ2-7; TRBD2 is a possible D gene (5 bases). The CDR3 is made up of 16 amino acids. Germline CDR1 is LGHNA and CDR2 is YNFKEQ. V lost 4 bases and J 6 bases, leaving 22 bases between the germline ends. CDR3: CASSPTSRGFAPEQYF. The DNA for the CDR3 is TGTGCCAGCAGCCCCACTTCGCGAGGGTTCGCACCCGAGCAGTACTTC.

V usage is TRBV5-1 and J usage is TRBJ2-2; 8 bases line up with TRBD1. J lost 5 bases, V lost 0 bases, and 6 bases had no gene match. Germline-derived CDR1 and CDR2 are SGHRS and YFSETQ. This CDR3 is built from 16 residues. This chain's CDR3 is CASSLGQGITTGELFF. CDR3 coding DNA: TGCGCCAGCAGCTTGGGACAGGGGATAACGACCGGGGAGCTGTTTTTT.

For this clone: This probably arose from a read error, given a far larger clone one base away. The chain combines TRBV4-2 with TRBJ2-7; TRBD2 matches at 10 bases. Per germline, CDR1 LGHNA and CDR2 YNFKEQ. The CDR3 runs 17 residues. DNA for the CDR3: TGTGCCAGCAGCCAAGAAAGCCCAGCGGGAGGGCCCTACGGGCAGTACTTC. The encoded protein is CASSQESPAGGPYGQYF.

The chain recombines TRBV18 with TRBJ2-7; 7 bases map to TRBD1. J lost 2 bases, V lost 6 bases, and 13 bases had no gene match. CDR1 KGHSH and CDR2 LQKENI come from the germline V gene. The CDR3 totals 16 residues. The CDR3 DNA is TGTGCCAGCTCCCGAACAGGGACAGAAAACACCTACGAGCAGTACTTC. Protein: CASSRTGTENTYEQYF. Together with reference TRBV18 and TRBJ2-7, the CDR3 gives the full variable domain: NAGVMQNPRHLVRRRGQEARLRCSPMKGHSHVYWYRQLPEEGLKFMVYLQKENIIDESGMPKERFSAEFPKEGPSILRIQQVVRGDSAAYFCASSRTGTENTYEQYFGPGTRLTVT.

As concerns this clone: A read error may be the cause here, since a much bigger clone is one base away. Since the CDR3 does not end with the conserved phenylalanine or tryptophan, this likely comes from a read error. The chain's CDR3 is CAGGRDRGREQYS. The CDR3, as DNA: TGTGCCGGGGGCCGGGACAGGGGCCGCGAGCAGTACTCC. The chain couples TRBV7-9 to TRBJ2-7; TRBD1 matches at 10 bases. The CDR3 spans 13 residues. V was clipped by 11 bases and J by 6 bases; unmatched bases: 10. From germline, CDR1 is SEHNR and CDR2 FQNEAQ (reference sequence).

This clone was recorded only once. The chain is built from TRBV6-6 and TRBJ2-7, with unresolved D. The CDR3 has 12 residues. CDR1 is MNHNY, CDR2 SVGAGI, per germline (reference sequence). V dropped 2 bases and J dropped 2 bases, with 4 bases sitting between them. The CDR3 sequence: CASSYLTYEQYF. Here the CDR3 DNA reads TGTGCCAGCAGTTACCTAACCTACGAGCAGTACTTC.

This chain joins TRBV5-1 and TRBJ2-2, with 15 nucleotides matching TRBD2. The CDR3 extends over 16 amino acids. V lost 4 bases, J lost 5 bases, and 3 bases stayed unmatched. CDR1 is SGHRS and CDR2 is YFSETQ in the germline V gene. In DNA form, the CDR3 reads TGCGCCAGCAGCGGGACTAGCGGGAGGAGTACCGGGGAGCTGTTTTTT. Translated: CASSGTSGRSTGELFF.